A single sample gave rise to the 13 T cell receptor beta chains below, sequenced in a study of OX40 agonist ivuxolimab in advanced cancers. Receptor libraries were prepared by the immunoSEQ multiplex PCR assay. TCRdb took over this immuneACCESS table, retaining in-frame rearrangements with V and J assigned. Such tables are incomplete; in checked studies, under half of the missing clones stem from an unresolved V gene, and the remainder is unexplained. The sample yields 50,000 to 65,000 clones; approximately 85% were counted once. Jointly, the top ten make up around 1% of the sample. Material: CD4+ or CD8+ T cells sorted from blood, obtained in a trial of the OX40 agonist ivuxolimab. These TCRs come from an adult with an advanced solid tumor such as melanoma, head and neck, liver or kidney cancer.

The chain employs TRBV6-1 and TRBJ1-6, with unresolved D. Germline CDR1 and CDR2: MNHNS and SASEGT. There are 13 residues in the CDR3. V lost 7 bases and J lost 9, with 13 bases in between. The chain's CDR3 is CASTGLDGSPLHF. As DNA, the CDR3 is TGTGCCAGCACAGGCTTGGACGGTTCACCCCTCCACTTT.

This chain connects TRBV2 to TRBJ1-1; unclear D gene. Germline lookup yields CDR1 SNHLY and CDR2 FYNNEI. Trimming removed 1 base from V and 0 bases from J, with 9 bases in between. The CDR3 runs 15 residues. Written as DNA, the CDR3 is TGTGCCAGCAGTGAAGTGAGGGTACTGAACACTGAAGCTTTCTTT. It specifies CASSEVRVLNTEAFF.

V is TRBV2 and J is TRBJ1-1; no definite D call. The germline gives CDR1 SNHLY, CDR2 FYNNEI. The V end lost 7 bases, the J end lost 3 bases, and 9 bases lay between the germline ends. CDR3 length equals 12 residues. The CDR3 nucleotides are TGTGCCAGCAAAACATGGGACACTGAAGCTTTCTTT. Protein: CASKTWDTEAFF.

The V and J genes are TRBV7-3 and TRBJ2-1; TRBD1 agrees at 9 bases. CDR1 and CDR2 from the germline V gene are SGHTA and FQGTGA. After removal of 5 bases from V and 10 bases from J, the junction contained 6 bases not matched to a gene. CDR3 length: 13 residues. The CDR3 DNA reads as TGTGCCAGCAGCACGGACAGGGGTTCGGAGCAGTTCTTC. Translated, it gives CASSTDRGSEQFF.

This chain links TRBV4-2 with TRBJ2-5; 9 nucleotides line up with TRBD2. Germline lookup yields CDR1 LGHNA and CDR2 YNFKEQ. The J segment lost 5 bases and the V segment lost 3 bases, leaving 16 bases of the junction unmatched. The CDR3 runs to 18 residues. DNA of the CDR3: TGTGCCAGCAGCCAGGAACGCGCGGGGGGGCCTAAATCGGAGACCCAGTACTTC. It codes for CASSQERAGGPKSETQYF.

The CDR3: CASSSRTGGQETQYF. The CDR3 nucleotides read TGCGCCAGCAGCTCAAGAACGGGGGGGCAAGAGACCCAGTACTTC. The V and J genes are TRBV5-1 and TRBJ2-5, with 8 bases that match TRBD2. This CDR3 is built from 15 residues. Germline V lookup: CDR1 SGHRS, CDR2 YFSETQ. After removal of 3 bases from V and 2 bases from J, the junction contained 6 bases not matched to a gene. Drawing the rest from reference TRBV5-1 and TRBJ2-5, the complete variable domain is KAGVTQTPRYLIKTRGQQVTLSCSPISGHRSVSWYQQTPGQGLQFLFEYFSETQRNKGNFPGRFSGRQFSNSRSEMNVSTLELGDSALYLCASSSRTGGQETQYFGPGTRLLVL.

The table lists this clone with a count of one. This chain uses TRBV11-2 with TRBJ1-6; D gene ambiguous. V lost 8 bases and J lost 0, with 5 bases in between. The CDR3 is 13 amino acids. Per germline, CDR1 SGHAT and CDR2 FQNNGV. The CDR3 sequence: CASSSSYNSPLHF. CDR3 bases: TGTGCCAGCTCGAGCTCCTATAATTCACCCCTCCACTTT.

The rearrangement links TRBV15 to TRBJ1-3, with D possibly TRBD1 on 5 matching bases. With 3 bases removed from V and 6 bases from J, the gap between germline ends came to 21 bases. Germline V gene data show CDR1 as LNHNV and CDR2 as YYDKDF (reference sequence). The CDR3 extends over 17 amino acids. CDR3 protein: CATSRGDLLMRSNTIYF. The CDR3 nucleotides are TGTGCCACCAGCAGGGGGGACCTTCTAATGCGTTCAAACACCATATATTTT.

This clone showed up just a few times. CDR3 sequence (DNA): TGTGCCTGGAGTCGGGCAGGGAATGGCTACACCTTC. This gives the protein CAWSRAGNGYTF. The gene calls are TRBV30 and TRBJ1-2, with D perhaps matching TRBD1 (5 bases). V lost 2 bases and J lost 6, with 10 bases in between. The V gene's germline CDR1 is GTSNPN and CDR2 SVGIG (reference sequence). The CDR3 has 12 residues.

This clone has a single count. This chain joins TRBV14 and TRBJ1-1; TRBD1 might be the D (5 bases). Between the trimmed V and J ends, which lost 0 bases and 3 bases, there was a span of 11 bases. The CDR3 is made up of 15 amino acids. Germline CDR1 and CDR2: SGHDN and FVKESK. CDR3 region: CASSQDPGEDTEAFF. The DNA for the CDR3 is TGTGCCAGCAGCCAAGATCCGGGGGAGGACACTGAAGCTTTCTTT.

Concerning this clone: The identical CDR3 is also encoded by other nucleotide sequences in the sample. The chain uses TRBV2 and TRBJ1-6; D not certain. CDR1 SNHLY and CDR2 FYNNEI come from the germline V gene. CDR3 length equals 14 residues. V lost 2 bases, J lost 7 bases, and 9 bases lay in between. CDR3: CASSELTANSPLHF. CDR3 DNA: TGTGCCAGCAGTGAACTTACGGCAAATTCACCCCTCCACTTT. Variable domain in full (rest from reference TRBV2 and TRBJ1-6): EPEVTQTPSHQVTQMGQEVILRCVPISNHLYFYWYRQILGQKVEFLVSFYNNEISEKSEIFDDQFSVERPDGSNFTLKIRSTKLEDSAMYFCASSELTANSPLHFGNGTRLTVT.

The V call is TRBV30, the J call TRBJ2-7, with 9 bases fitting TRBD1. CDR1 and CDR2 (germline): GTSNPN, SVGIG (reference sequence). V shed 2 bases, J shed 2 bases, and the junction held 10 bases outside the gene matches. The length of the CDR3 is 16 residues. In DNA form, the CDR3 reads TGTGCCTGGAGTCACAGGGGGCGTGATAAACCCTACGAGCAGTACTTC. Amino acids: CAWSHRGRDKPYEQYF.

The gene calls are TRBV5-1 and TRBJ2-3; 9 bases match TRBD2. J was trimmed by 3 bases and V by 3 bases; bases with no gene match: 11. The germline gives CDR1 SGHRS, CDR2 YFSETQ. This CDR3 has 17 amino acids. CDR3 nucleotides: TGCGCCAGCAGCTCGAGGCCGGGACTAGCTGGAACAGATACGCAGTATTTT. The encoded protein is CASSSRPGLAGTDTQYF.